This T cell receptor beta chain stems from a study of blood T cells in healthy people across ages. Study information: Capture via template switching afforded approximately one barcoded beta molecule per two T cells.

CDR3 length: 16 amino acids. Trimming shortened V by 5 bases and J by 1 base, and 14 bases separated the two germline ends. From germline, CDR1 is SGHTA and CDR2 FQGTGA. The use of a sample-barcoded 5' primer and a J-beta primer mix characterized a second PCR of roughly 7 to 12 cycles. TCRdb reanalysed the 5' RACE reads using MiXCR and keeps one entry per CDR3 protein. The table shows about 930,000 distinct CDR3 sequences, with about 27% occurring only once. These data were also reused for a study on T cells of mothers and their children. This second study says: The entire RNA extract went into cDNA synthesis at approximately 1.5 ug per 15 ul. There were over 9.5 million TCR beta CDR3 reads from each mother and about 3 million from each child.

The source is a woman aged 35 to 49 in good health. Source material: blood. The chain uses TRBV7-3 and TRBJ2-2; possible D gene TRBD2, 6 bases. The CDR3 sequence: CASSDAGPMNTGELFF. Written as DNA, the CDR3 is TGTGCCAGCAGCGACGCGGGACCGATGAACACCGGGGAGCTGTTTTTT.